This TCR beta chain appears in the sequencing data of a study of blood T cell repertoires in COVID-19 (TCRdb year 2020). Some background on the complete study: Samples from collaborators originated in the United States, Italy and Spain and spanned both the acute and convalescent phases of COVID-19. The material from the prospective study consisted of cDNA or gDNA derived from T cells, B-cell-depleted T cells, or PBMCs. The dataset comprised deeply sampled blood TCRbeta repertoires from subjects exposed to, actively infected with, or recovered from COVID-19. A freely available public database, intended as a resource for researchers studying the immune response to SARS-CoV-2, is where the repertoires were released. The samples were drawn from two sources: the first 160 participants of the ongoing ImmuneRACE study, and 950 to 1,500 subjects contributed by 6 global collaborators. Sample metadata almost always included a de-identified subject ID, COVID-19 status, age in years and sex. HLA class I and class II types, where available, came from metadata supplied by the sample provider rather than from assay-based typing.

The collaborating institutions used their own protocols to collect whole blood in K2EDTA tubes. For TCRbeta analysis, collaborator samples were shipped as frozen whole blood, as isolated PBMCs, or as DNA extracted from either sample type. For this clone: Its antigen is currently not known. No per-base quality is available; no much larger clone lies one base away.

General study outcomes and caveats: The quantity of clinical and demographic metadata differed by source and by participant and was supplied without curation.

CDR1 SGHAT and CDR2 FQNNGV are derived from the germline V gene. V gives up 3 bases and J gives up 2 bases, and the segment between their germline ends measures 14 bases. The CDR3 runs 16 residues from the cysteine to the phenylalanine. Here the CDR3 DNA is all that survives: 48 bases in frame from base 1. The immunoSEQ Assay, a bias-controlled multiplex PCR, was used to amplify TCRbeta CDR3 regions from genomic DNA. In the paper's pipeline: The number of nucleated cells in each sample was estimated by amplification of reference gene primers within the assay. To quantify the absolute abundance of each unique TCRbeta CDR3 rearrangement, sequence reads were collapsed and filtered. For each sample, productive Simpson clonality was calculated as the square root of Simpson's diversity index across productive rearrangements. As stored in TCRdb, this immuneACCESS dataset retains in-frame rearrangements with V and J assigned. A fraction of the clones does not appear; measured against another copy, unresolved V genes explain less than half of the discrepancy, and the remainder lacks a known reason. From that table come the V and J calls and clone size; the DNA was used to work out D and trimming. The sample table lists 130,000 to 150,000 clones, around four fifths of them with a count of one. The ten largest clones represent approximately 40% of the sample.

This receptor was taken from a human donor in a cohort sampled during active COVID-19. In this chain, TRBV11-2 is recombined with TRBJ1-3; the D gene is possibly TRBD1, with 5 bases matching. Material for sequencing was peripheral blood. The CDR3 reads as follows: CASSLEWGGTGNTIYF. The sequenced DNA is TGTGCCAGCAGCTTGGAATGGGGGGGAACTGGAAACACCATATATTTT. Joined to the reference TRBV11-2 and TRBJ1-3 proteins, this CDR3 gives the full variable domain: EAGVAQSPRYKIIEKRQSVAFWCNPISGHATLYWYQQILGQGPKLLIQFQNNGVVDDSQLPKDRFSAERLKGVDSTLKIQPAKLEDSAVYLCASSLEWGGTGNTIYFGEGSWLTVV.